One sample yielded the 8 T cell receptor beta chains listed below, sequenced in a study of blood T cell repertoires in COVID-19. Sequenced by immunoSEQ multiplex PCR; TCRdb stores in-frame clones only, minus some. The data contain under 500,000 clones, approximately 90% of them singletons. Specimen: peripheral blood. These receptor sequences come from a woman younger than 45 with acute or convalescent COVID-19.

The chain combines TRBV5-4 with TRBJ2-5, with 9 bases lining up with TRBD1. The length of the CDR3 is 15 residues. The V gene's germline CDR1 is SGHNT and CDR2 YYREEE (reference sequence). V was pared by 4 bases and J by 4 bases, with 8 bases of the junction left unmatched. The CDR3 DNA reads TGTGCCAGCAGCGTGGACAGGGGTAGAGGAGAGACCCAGTACTTC. Its translation is CASSVDRGRGETQYF.

The chain is built from TRBV5-1 and TRBJ1-6, with 8 bases aligning to TRBD1. V was clipped by 0 bases and J by 9 bases; unmatched bases: 11. Germline loops: CDR1 SGHRS, CDR2 YFSETQ. The CDR3 spans 17 residues. The CDR3: CASSLDGGGQGGSPLHF. DNA for the CDR3: TGCGCCAGCAGCTTGGATGGAGGAGGACAGGGAGGTTCACCCCTCCACTTT.

This sequence joins TRBV10-3 and TRBJ2-4; the D gene is possibly TRBD1 (6 bases). Germline V gene data show CDR1 as ENHRY and CDR2 as SYGVKD. The CDR3 is 12 residues long. V was shortened by 10 bases and J by 3 bases, with 10 bases between the two germline ends. CDR3 sequence: CATGVDKNIQYF. CDR3 DNA sequence: TGTGCCACAGGGGTGGACAAAAACATTCAGTACTTC.

CDR3 nucleotide sequence: TGTGCCATCAGTCCGGGACAGAGCAATCAGCCCCAGCATTTT. Its protein is CAISPGQSNQPQHF. The chain is built from TRBV10-3 and TRBJ1-5; 7 nucleotides match TRBD1. The germline CDR1 and CDR2 sequences are ENHRY and SYGVKD. CDR3 length: 14 amino acids. V dropped 5 bases and J dropped 1; count of bases not matched to a gene: 2.

This clone was seen a few times. CDR3 bases: TGTGCCAGCAGCCAAGGGGCTGGTAGCGGGAGCGAGCAGTACTTC. Its translation is CASSQGAGSGSEQYF. The chain employs TRBV4-2 and TRBJ2-7, with 9 nucleotides matching TRBD2. The CDR3 sequence is 15 residues long. With V trimmed by 1 base and J by 6 bases, 7 bases remained unmatched. Per germline, CDR1 LGHNA and CDR2 YNFKEQ.

The chain has TRBV5-1 and TRBJ2-3; 11 bases line up with TRBD2. V lost 2 bases and J lost 5; bases outside the gene matches: 4. Germline V gene sequence: CDR1 SGHRS, CDR2 YFSETQ. The CDR3 contains 15 residues. The CDR3 region has the DNA TGCGCCAGCAGCTTAGTAGCGGGGGGGCAAGATACGCAGTATTTT. It is translated as CASSLVAGGQDTQYF. Combining the CDR3 with reference TRBV5-1 and TRBJ2-3 gives the whole variable domain KAGVTQTPRYLIKTRGQQVTLSCSPISGHRSVSWYQQTPGQGLQFLFEYFSETQRNKGNFPGRFSGRQFSNSRSEMNVSTLELGDSALYLCASSLVAGGQDTQYFGPGTRLTVL.

This clone was counted only a few times. One end of the junction does not line up with germline, which may come from a read error. V usage is TRBV12-3 or TRBV12-4 and J usage is TRBJ1-2, with D possibly TRBD1 on 5 matching bases. This CDR3 has 12 residues. The CDR3 coding sequence is TGTGCCAGCAGTCGGACATACTATCGCTACACCTTC. Translated: CASSRTYYRYTF.

In DNA, the CDR3 is TGTGCCAGCAGCCAAGCAACTGCGCGGCAGGGTCAAGAGACCCAGTACTTC. It codes for CASSQATARQGQETQYF. The rearrangement joins TRBV14 to TRBJ2-5; D perhaps matches TRBD1 (5 bases). V was shortened by 1 base and J by 2 bases, with 17 bases between the two germline ends. Germline-derived CDR1 and CDR2 are SGHDN and FVKESK. This CDR3 region has 17 residues.